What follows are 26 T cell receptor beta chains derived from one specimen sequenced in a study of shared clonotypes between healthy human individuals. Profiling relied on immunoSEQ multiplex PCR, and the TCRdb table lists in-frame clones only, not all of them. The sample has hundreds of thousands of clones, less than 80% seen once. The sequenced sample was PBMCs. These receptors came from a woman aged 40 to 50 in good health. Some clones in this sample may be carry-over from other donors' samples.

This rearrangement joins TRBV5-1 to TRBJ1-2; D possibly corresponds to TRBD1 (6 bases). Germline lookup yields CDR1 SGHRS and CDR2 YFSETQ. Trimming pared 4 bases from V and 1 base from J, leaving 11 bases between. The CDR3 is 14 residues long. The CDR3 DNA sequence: TGCGCCAGCAGCCTCAACAGGGATAACTATGGCTACACCTTC. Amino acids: CASSLNRDNYGYTF.

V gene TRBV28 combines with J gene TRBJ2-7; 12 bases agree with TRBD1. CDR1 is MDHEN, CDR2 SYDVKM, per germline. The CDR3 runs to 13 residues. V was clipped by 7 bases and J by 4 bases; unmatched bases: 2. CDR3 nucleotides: TGTGCCAGCAAGGGACAGGGGGCGTACGAGCAGTACTTC. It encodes CASKGQGAYEQYF.

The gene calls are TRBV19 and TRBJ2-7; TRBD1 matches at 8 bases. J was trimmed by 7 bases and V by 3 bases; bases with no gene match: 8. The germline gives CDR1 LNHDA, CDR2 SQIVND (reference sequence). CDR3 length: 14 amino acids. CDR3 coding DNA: TGTGCCAGTAGTATCCGGACAGGGTTCGAAGAGCAGTACTTC. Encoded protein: CASSIRTGFEEQYF.

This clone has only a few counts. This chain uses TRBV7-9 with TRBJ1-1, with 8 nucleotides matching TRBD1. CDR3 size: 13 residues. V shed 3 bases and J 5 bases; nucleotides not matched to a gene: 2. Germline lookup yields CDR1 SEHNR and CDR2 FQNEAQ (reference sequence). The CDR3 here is CASSFGQGTEAFF. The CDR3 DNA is TGTGCCAGCAGCTTTGGACAGGGAACTGAAGCTTTCTTT.

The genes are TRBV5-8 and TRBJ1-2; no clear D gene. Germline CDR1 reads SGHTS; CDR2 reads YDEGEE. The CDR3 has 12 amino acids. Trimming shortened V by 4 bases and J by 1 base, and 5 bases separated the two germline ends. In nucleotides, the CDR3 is TGTGCCAGCAGCACATATAACTATGGCTACACCTTC. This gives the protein CASSTYNYGYTF.

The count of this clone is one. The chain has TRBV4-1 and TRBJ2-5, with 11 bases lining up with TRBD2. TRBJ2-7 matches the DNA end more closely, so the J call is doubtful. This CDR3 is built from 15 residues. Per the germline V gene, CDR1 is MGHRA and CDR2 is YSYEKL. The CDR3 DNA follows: TGCGCCAGCAGCCGGCCGGGACTAGCGGACTACGAGCAGTACTTC. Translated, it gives CASSRPGLADYEQYF.

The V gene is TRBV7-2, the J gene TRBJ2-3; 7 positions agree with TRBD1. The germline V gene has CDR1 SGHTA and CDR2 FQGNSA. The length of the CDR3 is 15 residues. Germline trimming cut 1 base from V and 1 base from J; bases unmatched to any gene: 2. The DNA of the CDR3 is TGTGCCAGCAGCTTAGAAGGGGGCGGCACAGATACGCAGTATTTT. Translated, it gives CASSLEGGGTDTQYF.

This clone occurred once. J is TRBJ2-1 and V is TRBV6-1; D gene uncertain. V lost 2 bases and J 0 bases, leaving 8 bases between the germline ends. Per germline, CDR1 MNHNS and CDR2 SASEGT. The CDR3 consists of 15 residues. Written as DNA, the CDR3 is TGTGCCAGCAGTGAACTGACAAGCTCCTACAATGAGCAGTTCTTC. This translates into CASSELTSSYNEQFF.

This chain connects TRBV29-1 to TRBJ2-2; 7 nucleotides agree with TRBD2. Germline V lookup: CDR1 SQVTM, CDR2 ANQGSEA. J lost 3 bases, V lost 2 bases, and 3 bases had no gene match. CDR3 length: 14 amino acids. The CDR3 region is CSVERREHTGELFF. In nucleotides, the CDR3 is TGCAGCGTTGAACGGCGGGAGCACACCGGGGAGCTGTTTTTT.

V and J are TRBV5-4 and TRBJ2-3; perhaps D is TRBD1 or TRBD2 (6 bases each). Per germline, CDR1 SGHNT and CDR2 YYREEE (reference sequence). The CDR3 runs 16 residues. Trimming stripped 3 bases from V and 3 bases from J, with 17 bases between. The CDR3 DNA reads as TGTGCCAGCAGCTGGGGGCTAGGGGCGGGAACAGATACGCAGTATTTT. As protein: CASSWGLGAGTDTQYF.

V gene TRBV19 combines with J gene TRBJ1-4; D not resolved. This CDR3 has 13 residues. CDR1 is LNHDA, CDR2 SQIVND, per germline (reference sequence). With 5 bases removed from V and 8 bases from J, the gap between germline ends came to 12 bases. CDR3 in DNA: TGTGCCAGTAGTGTCCTAAACGGGGAAAAACTGTTTTTT. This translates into CASSVLNGEKLFF.

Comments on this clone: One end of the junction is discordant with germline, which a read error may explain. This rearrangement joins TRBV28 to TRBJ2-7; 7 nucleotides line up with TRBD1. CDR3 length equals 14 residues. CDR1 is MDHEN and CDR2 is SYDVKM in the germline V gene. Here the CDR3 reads CASSFRTGVYEQHF. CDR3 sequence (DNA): TGTGCCAGCAGTTTCCGCACAGGGGTCTACGAGCAGCACTTC.

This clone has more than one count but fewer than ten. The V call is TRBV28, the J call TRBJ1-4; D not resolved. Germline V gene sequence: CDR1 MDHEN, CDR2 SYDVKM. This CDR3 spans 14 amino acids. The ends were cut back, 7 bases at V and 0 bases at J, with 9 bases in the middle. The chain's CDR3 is CASTLTATNEKLFF. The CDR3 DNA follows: TGTGCCAGCACACTGACCGCAACTAATGAAAAACTGTTTTTT. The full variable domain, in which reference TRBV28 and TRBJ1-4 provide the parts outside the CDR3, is DVKVTQSSRYLVKRTGEKVFLECVQDMDHENMFWYRQDPGLGLRLIYFSYDVKMKEKGDIPEGYSVSREKKERFSLILESASTNQTSMYLCASTLTATNEKLFFGSGTQLSVL.

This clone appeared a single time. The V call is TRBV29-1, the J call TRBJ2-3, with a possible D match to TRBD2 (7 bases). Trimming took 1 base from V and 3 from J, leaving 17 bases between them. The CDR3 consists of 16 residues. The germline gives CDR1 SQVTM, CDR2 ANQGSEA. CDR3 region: CSVEGEGRGGTDTQYF. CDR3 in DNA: TGCAGCGTTGAAGGGGAGGGCAGGGGTGGGACAGATACGCAGTATTTT.

The CDR3 loop reads CASSLRDEQYF. The CDR3 DNA sequence: TGTGCCAGCAGCCTCAGGGACGAGCAGTACTTC. This chain connects TRBV7-9 to TRBJ2-7, with D perhaps matching TRBD1 (5 bases). This CDR3 is built from 11 residues. V was shortened by 5 bases and J by 5 bases, with 7 bases between the two germline ends. Germline V gives CDR1 SEHNR, CDR2 FQNEAQ (reference sequence).

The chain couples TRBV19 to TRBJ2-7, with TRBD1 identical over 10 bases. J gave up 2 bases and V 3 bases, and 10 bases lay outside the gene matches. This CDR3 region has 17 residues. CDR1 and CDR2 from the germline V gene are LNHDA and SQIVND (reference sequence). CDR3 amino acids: CASSIRSVGQGAYEQYF. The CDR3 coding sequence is TGTGCCAGTAGTATCCGGAGCGTTGGACAGGGGGCCTACGAGCAGTACTTC.

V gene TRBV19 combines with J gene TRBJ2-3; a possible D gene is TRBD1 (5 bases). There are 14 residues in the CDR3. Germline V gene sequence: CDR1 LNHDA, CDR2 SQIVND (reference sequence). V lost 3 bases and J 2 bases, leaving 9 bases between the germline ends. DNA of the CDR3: TGTGCCAGTAGTATTAGACAGTTCACAGATACGCAGTATTTT. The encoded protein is CASSIRQFTDTQYF.

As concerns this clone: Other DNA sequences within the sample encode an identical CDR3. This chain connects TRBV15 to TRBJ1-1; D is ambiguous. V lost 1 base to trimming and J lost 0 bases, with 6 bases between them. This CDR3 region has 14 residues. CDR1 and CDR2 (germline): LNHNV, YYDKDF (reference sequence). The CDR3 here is CATSRVAVNTEAFF. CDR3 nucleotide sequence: TGTGCCACCAGCAGAGTAGCAGTGAACACTGAAGCTTTCTTT.

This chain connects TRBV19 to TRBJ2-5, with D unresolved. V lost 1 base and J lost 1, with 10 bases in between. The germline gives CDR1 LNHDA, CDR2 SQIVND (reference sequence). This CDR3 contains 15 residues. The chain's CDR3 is CASSIVAVGQETQYF. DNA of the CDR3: TGTGCCAGTAGTATAGTTGCCGTGGGCCAAGAGACCCAGTACTTC.

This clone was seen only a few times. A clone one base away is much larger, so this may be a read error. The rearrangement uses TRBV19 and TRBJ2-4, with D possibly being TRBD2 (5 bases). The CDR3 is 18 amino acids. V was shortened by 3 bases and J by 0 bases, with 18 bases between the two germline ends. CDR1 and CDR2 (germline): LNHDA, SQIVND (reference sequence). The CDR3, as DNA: TGTGCCAGTAGTATCCCGGGCTGGCAGGACTTAGCCAAAAACATTCAGTACTTC. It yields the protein CASSIPGWQDLAKNIQYF.

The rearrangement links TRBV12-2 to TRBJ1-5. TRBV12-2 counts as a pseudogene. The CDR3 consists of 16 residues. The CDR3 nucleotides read TGTGCAAGTCGCCCCAAGAGGTCTTTATGCAATCAGCCCCAGCATTTT. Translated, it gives CASRPKRSLCNQPQHF.

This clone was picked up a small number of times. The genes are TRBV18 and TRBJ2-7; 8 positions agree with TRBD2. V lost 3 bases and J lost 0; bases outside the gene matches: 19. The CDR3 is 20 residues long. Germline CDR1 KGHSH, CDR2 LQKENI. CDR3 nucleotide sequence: TGTGCCAGCTCACCCCGTAACAGCGGGAGCCTCGGTCGAAGCTCCTACGAGCAGTACTTC. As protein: CASSPRNSGSLGRSSYEQYF.

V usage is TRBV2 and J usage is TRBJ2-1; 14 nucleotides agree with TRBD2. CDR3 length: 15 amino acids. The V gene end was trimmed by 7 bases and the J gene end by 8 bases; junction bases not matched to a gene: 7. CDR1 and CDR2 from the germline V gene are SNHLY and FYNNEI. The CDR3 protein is CASNGLAGGLDEQFF. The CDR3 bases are TGTGCCAGCAACGGACTAGCGGGAGGTCTGGATGAGCAGTTCTTC. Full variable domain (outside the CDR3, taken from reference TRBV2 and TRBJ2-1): EPEVTQTPSHQVTQMGQEVILRCVPISNHLYFYWYRQILGQKVEFLVSFYNNEISEKSEIFDDQFSVERPDGSNFTLKIRSTKLEDSAMYFCASNGLAGGLDEQFFGPGTRLTVL.

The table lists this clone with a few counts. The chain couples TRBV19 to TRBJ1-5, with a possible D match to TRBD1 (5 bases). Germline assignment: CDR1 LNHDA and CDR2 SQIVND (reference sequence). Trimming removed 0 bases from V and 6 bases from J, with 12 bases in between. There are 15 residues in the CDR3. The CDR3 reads CASSIDLWDRQPQHF. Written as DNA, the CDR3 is TGTGCCAGTAGTATAGATCTGTGGGACCGTCAGCCCCAGCATTTT.

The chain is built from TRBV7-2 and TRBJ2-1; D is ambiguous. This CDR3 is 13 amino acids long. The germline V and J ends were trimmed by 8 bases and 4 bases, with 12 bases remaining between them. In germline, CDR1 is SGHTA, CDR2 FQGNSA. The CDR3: CASRQVTYNEQFF. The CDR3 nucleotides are TGTGCCAGCCGGCAGGTCACGTACAATGAGCAGTTCTTC.

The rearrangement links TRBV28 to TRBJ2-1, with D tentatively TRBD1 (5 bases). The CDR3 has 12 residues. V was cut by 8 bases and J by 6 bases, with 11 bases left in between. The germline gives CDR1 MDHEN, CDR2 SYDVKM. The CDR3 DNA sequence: TGTGCCAGCCGACAGCTACCCAATGAGCAGTTCTTC. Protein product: CASRQLPNEQFF.